This TCR beta chain was sequenced for a study of cytomegalovirus exposure and HLA in healthy donors. PCR involved 60 Vbeta and 13 Jbeta primers. Assay used: immunoSEQ multiplex PCR; TCRdb lists only in-frame clones, some missing. The sample contains about 160,000 clones, about three quarters of which appear only once. V lost 1 base and J lost 1, with 8 bases in between. Looked up from germline, CDR1 is SGHRS and CDR2 is YFSETQ. The CDR3 loop spans 14 amino acids. This clone showed up just once. Sequencing was performed on PBMCs. This sequence originates from a middle-aged woman in good health and CMV-seronegative. The chain has TRBV5-1 and TRBJ2-5; D remains unclear. CDR3 sequence: CASSLSAGQETQYF. The CDR3 DNA reads as TGCGCCAGCAGCTTGTCTGCAGGCCAAGAGACCCAGTACTTC.